This TCR beta chain came from a study of identical twins listed by TCRdb under 2016. General notes on the study: TCR alpha and beta repertoires from monozygotic twins, unrelated adults of various ages and cord blood were deep-sequenced to test whether fetal clonotypes persist. To rule out contamination, replicate twin experiments were performed at different times with different library preparation protocols.

The CDR3, from cysteine to phenylalanine, totals 15 residues. Only the CDR3 portion is preserved as DNA: 45 bases, with reading frame beginning at the first base. The V end gives up 3 bases and the J end 1 base, leaving 5 bases in the junction not matched to a gene. CDR1 and CDR2 are read off the germline V gene as KGHSH and LQKENI. As concerns this clonotype: The clone's antigen remains unknown. No qualities accompany the bases; no much larger clone lies one base away.

Broad study findings and their caveats: A weaker excess of twin sharing was found in beta out-of-frame sequences because the signal-to-noise ratio was lowered by fewer shared sequences. Compared with coincidental sharing between unrelated individuals, out-of-frame TCR alpha sequences shared between twins had an excess of sequences with low generation probability. Abundant cord blood beta clonotypes had fewer insertions, young adult naive repertoires showed a similar but weaker trend, and memory repertoires showed no such trend. Zero-insertion analyses could be partly confounded by invariant T cells such as MAIT and iNKT, though diverse VJ usage argued against such confounding for most clonotypes. Out-of-frame TCR alpha sharing in monozygotic twins was systematically underestimated by recombination models, whereas sharing between unrelated individuals was in agreement with the recombination models. Conclusions relied on cross-sectional statistical analysis, since the same donors could not be followed over many years.

To prepare the library, 5' RACE was applied. The sample was run on an Illumina HiSeq 2000. A universal primer binding site was introduced by template switching, and a unique molecular identifier was present in the final cDNA, enabling accurate counting of TCR cDNA molecules. First-strand cDNA for TCR alpha and beta chains was synthesized from specific primers in the conserved constant-segment region. To control for contamination, every cDNA library carried two barcodes: a SMART-Mk sample barcode plus Illumina barcodes. TruSeq adapter sequences along with Illumina sample barcodes were introduced in two successive PCR steps. The TCR alpha and beta cDNA libraries were sequenced on the Illumina HiSeq platform using custom primers. As for how the authors treated the data: Raw reads were processed with MiGEC to extract unique molecular identifiers, and MiXCR was used to determine CDR3 positions. For each individual, recombination models were inferred using an EM algorithm with the repgenHMM and IGoR tools. Shared clonotype analysis was performed with the tcR package in R, normalizing sharing by the product of cloneset sizes. To study raw recombination free of thymic and clonal selection effects, out-of-frame nonproductive sequences were analyzed. The raw public data were reprocessed by TCRdb itself: fastp quality trimming at Q25, MiXCR clonotype calling, in-frame beta chains only. When rows share a CDR3 protein, they turn into one entry using the most common DNA and genes. TCRdb's processing, not the authors', yielded these V and J calls. Recorded for this sample are around 220,000 distinct CDR3 sequences; around an eighth of them occurred a single time. The ten most abundant clones make up about 9% of the sample.

Every donor was a healthy Caucasian. Miltenyi CD45RO+ enrichment and human naive T-cell isolation kits were used to isolate memory (CD45RO+) and naive T cells from PBMC. The chain uses TRBV18 and TRBJ1-1; the central 7 bases match TRBD1. The receptor was derived from a woman aged 18-29 years in good health. Sequencing was done on a sample of memory (CD45RO+) T cells sorted from blood. The cell subset or site label of this sample denotes: CD45RO+ enriched T cells. The nucleotide sequence is given as TGTGCCAGCTCACCTCAGACAGGGCAGAACACTGAAGCTTTCTTT. This yields the protein CASSPQTGQNTEAFF. The reference TRBV18 and TRBJ1-1 proteins fill in what lies around the CDR3, so the full variable domain reads NAGVMQNPRHLVRRRGQEARLRCSPMKGHSHVYWYRQLPEEGLKFMVYLQKENIIDESGMPKERFSAEFPKEGPSILRIQQVVRGDSAAYFCASSPQTGQNTEAFFGQGTRLTVV.